A selection of T cell receptor beta chains follows, all from one sample in a study of T cell responses to AZD1222 COVID-19 vaccine. This table comes from immunoSEQ multiplex PCR, and its TCRdb copy is limited to in-frame clones, with some not included. The sample has over 95,000 clones; 88% are singletons. The specimen comprised peripheral blood, sampled 28 days after the second AZD1222 dose. Receptor source: an adult who received the AZD1222 COVID-19 vaccine. CDR3s include the opening cysteine and the closing phenylalanine or tryptophan. A D gene is named only where the DNA matches it firmly. A clone size is listed for some rows: how often the clone was seen (once, few, many), or a class if it is expanded.

v_gene	j_gene	abundance	d_gene	CDR3aa	CDR3nt
TRBV5-6	TRBJ1-2	once	TRBD1	CASSPGQGASYTF	TGTGCCAGCAGCCCGGGACAGGGGGCGAGCTACACCTTC
TRBV25-1	TRBJ2-5	-	-	CASSELVPETQYF	TGTGCCAGCAGTGAATTGGTCCCGGAGACCCAGTACTTC
TRBV7-2	TRBJ2-3	-	TRBD1	CASIGQGLTDTQYF	TGTGCCAGCATAGGACAGGGCCTCACAGATACGCAGTATTTT
TRBV25-1	TRBJ1-1	-	-	CASSEWHSGTEAFF	TGTGCCAGCAGTGAATGGCACAGCGGCACTGAAGCTTTCTTT
TRBV3-1/TRBV3-2	TRBJ2-3	-	TRBD1	CASSQDQGQGFTDTQYF	TGTGCCAGCAGCCAAGATCAGGGACAGGGATTCACAGATACGCAGTATTTT
TRBV19	TRBJ1-1	once	-	CASSPHRADGAEAFF	TGTGCCAGTAGTCCTCACAGGGCTGATGGGGCTGAAGCTTTCTTT
TRBV2	TRBJ2-3	-	TRBD2	CASSEAIAGGGTDTQYF	TGTGCCAGCAGTGAAGCCATAGCGGGGGGAGGCACAGATACGCAGTATTTT
TRBV19	TRBJ1-1	-	-	CASSKGTLNTEAFF	TGTGCCAGTAGTAAAGGGACATTGAACACTGAAGCTTTCTTT
TRBV6-5	TRBJ1-2	-	-	CASSYSPVAHYGYTF	TGTGCCAGCAGTTACTCCCCAGTGGCTCACTATGGCTACACCTTC
TRBV14	TRBJ1-6	-	-	CASSQEFLTTSPLHF	TGTGCCAGCAGCCAAGAATTCCTTACGACCTCACCCCTCCACTTT
TRBV5-1	TRBJ1-1	-	TRBD1	CASSLTGTGGGTEAFF	TGCGCCAGCAGCTTAACCGGGACAGGGGGAGGCACTGAAGCTTTCTTT
TRBV19	TRBJ1-2	-	-	CASSASWGGRDYGYTF	TGTGCCAGTAGTGCCAGCTGGGGGGGTAGGGACTATGGCTACACCTTC
TRBV11-2	TRBJ1-6	-	-	CASSVQGLQDSPLHF	TGTGCCAGCAGCGTGCAGGGGTTGCAGGATTCACCCCTCCACTTT
TRBV2	TRBJ1-3	-	-	CASREEQGPGNTIYF	TGTGCCAGCAGAGAGGAACAGGGACCCGGAAACACCATATATTTT
TRBV24-1	TRBJ2-5	few	-	CATSVRGSGQETQYF	TGTGCCACCAGTGTTCGCGGGTCGGGGCAAGAGACCCAGTACTTC
TRBV7-2	TRBJ1-2	once	-	CASSSRVNYGYTF	TGTGCCAGCAGCTCTAGAGTAAACTATGGCTACACCTTC
TRBV5-1	TRBJ2-2	-	-	CASSRNTGELFF	TGCGCCAGCAGCAGGAACACCGGGGAGCTGTTTTTT
TRBV10-2	TRBJ2-5	-	TRBD2	CASKQSVLTSGGRYQETQYF	TGCGCCAGCAAGCAGTCAGTTCTGACTAGCGGGGGTCGGTACCAAGAGACCCAGTACTTC
TRBV5-6	TRBJ1-4	-	TRBD1	CASSLLRGQINEKLFF	TGTGCCAGCAGCTTGTTAAGGGGGCAGATTAATGAAAAACTGTTTTTT
TRBV6-1	TRBJ2-2	-	-	CASSEVPGRSTGELFF	TGTGCCAGCAGTGAAGTGCCAGGGCGAAGCACCGGGGAGCTGTTTTTT
TRBV19	TRBJ1-6	-	-	CASSHGQGYNSPLHF	TGTGCCAGTAGTCACGGGCAGGGGTATAATTCACCCCTCCACTTT
TRBV6-5	TRBJ2-7	few	TRBD2	CASSKRRGEQYF	TGTGCCAGCAGTAAACGGCGGGGGGAGCAGTACTTC
TRBV7-9	TRBJ1-2	few	-	CASSLGDGYTF	TGTGCCAGCAGCTTGGGAGATGGCTACACCTTC